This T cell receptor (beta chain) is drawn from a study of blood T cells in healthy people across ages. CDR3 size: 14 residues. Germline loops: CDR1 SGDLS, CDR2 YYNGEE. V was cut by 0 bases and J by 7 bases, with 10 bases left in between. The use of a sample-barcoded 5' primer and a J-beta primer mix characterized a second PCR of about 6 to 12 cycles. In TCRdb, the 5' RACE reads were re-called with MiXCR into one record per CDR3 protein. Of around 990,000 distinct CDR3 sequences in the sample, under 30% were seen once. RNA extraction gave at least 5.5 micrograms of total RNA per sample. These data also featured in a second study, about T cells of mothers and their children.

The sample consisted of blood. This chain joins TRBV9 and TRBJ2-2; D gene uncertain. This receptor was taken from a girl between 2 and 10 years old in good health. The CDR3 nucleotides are TGTGCCAGCAGCGTAGCCGTCGGGTTCGGGGAGCTGTTTTTT. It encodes CASSVAVGFGELFF.